A single sample gave rise to the 18 T cell receptor beta chains below, sequenced in a study of cytomegalovirus exposure and HLA in healthy donors. Primers: 60 Vbeta forward and 13 Jbeta reverse. Data came from immunoSEQ multiplex PCR; TCRdb stores just in-frame clones and leaves some out. The data show over 80,000 clones, about four fifths seen once. What was sequenced was PBMCs. The source is a female donor in good health and CMV-seropositive.

This clone appeared a few times. Here the CDR3 reads CASIPPGGETQYF. In nucleotides, the CDR3 is TGTGCCAGCATCCCCCCAGGGGGAGAGACCCAGTACTTC. V usage is TRBV7-9 and J usage is TRBJ2-5; 7 bases match TRBD1. This CDR3 comprises 13 residues. V lost 7 bases, J lost 4 bases, and 6 bases stayed unmatched. Germline-derived CDR1 and CDR2 are SEHNR and FQNEAQ (reference sequence).

J is TRBJ1-1 and V is TRBV11-2; tentatively, D is TRBD1 (6 bases). Trimming cost V 4 bases and J 4 bases, with 16 bases left between them. Germline lookup yields CDR1 SGHAT and CDR2 FQNNGV. The CDR3 has 15 residues. The chain's CDR3 is CASSYGTPLGTEAFF. The CDR3 DNA is TGTGCCAGCAGCTATGGGACACCCCTGGGCACTGAAGCTTTCTTT.

The rearrangement joins TRBV29-1 to TRBJ1-1; D ambiguous. The CDR3 runs to 12 residues. V lost 2 bases to trimming and J lost 1 base, with 5 bases between them. Germline-derived CDR1 and CDR2 are SQVTM and ANQGSEA. Written as DNA, the CDR3 is TGCAGCGTTGAACGGGGGAACACTGAAGCTTTCTTT. It encodes CSVERGNTEAFF.

V gene TRBV25-1 combines with J gene TRBJ2-7, with 8 bases that match TRBD1. The germline V gene has CDR1 MGHDK and CDR2 SYGVNS. The CDR3 covers 14 residues. Trimming at V came to 5 bases and at J to 2 bases, leaving 5 bases not matched to a gene. Here the CDR3 reads CASSIGQGTYEQYF. The CDR3, as DNA: TGTGCCAGCAGTATAGGACAGGGCACCTACGAGCAGTACTTC.

The chain joins TRBV7-2 to TRBJ2-7; TRBD2 might be the D (6 bases). V was cut by 4 bases and J by 3 bases, with 13 bases left in between. The CDR3 consists of 14 residues. Looked up from germline, CDR1 is SGHTA and CDR2 is FQGNSA. The CDR3 DNA sequence: TGTGCCAGCAGCTGGCGGGGCGGAGACTACGAGCAGTACTTC. It specifies CASSWRGGDYEQYF.

The chain has TRBV10-3 and TRBJ1-2; 8 bases match TRBD1. The CDR3 is 14 amino acids. The germline V gene has CDR1 ENHRY and CDR2 SYGVKD. With V trimmed by 7 bases and J by 8 bases, 12 bases remained unmatched. CDR3 loop: CAITPTDRGRGYTF. The CDR3 nucleotides are TGTGCCATCACACCTACCGACAGGGGTAGGGGCTACACCTTC.

The chain carries TRBV30 and TRBJ1-1; 7 bases fit TRBD1. J lost 7 bases, V lost 5 bases, and 10 bases had no gene match. This CDR3 has 13 residues. Germline V gene lookup returns CDR1 GTSNPN and CDR2 SVGIG (reference sequence). CDR3 in DNA: TGTGCCTGGGAAGGAGGGGGCGGAGGTGAAGCTTTCTTT. This translates into CAWEGGGGGEAFF.

V gene TRBV6-1 combines with J gene TRBJ1-1, with TRBD1 matching 7 bases. The V gene end was trimmed by 5 bases and the J gene end by 5 bases; junction bases not matched to a gene: 11. The CDR3 is made up of 15 amino acids. From germline, CDR1 is MNHNS and CDR2 SASEGT. The DNA of the CDR3 is TGTGCCAGCAGTTCTTACCGGGACAGAGCTACTGAAGCTTTCTTT. Translated: CASSSYRDRATEAFF.

The V call is TRBV29-1, the J call TRBJ1-1; tentative D call: TRBD1 (6 bases). Germline CDR1 reads SQVTM; CDR2 reads ANQGSEA. The CDR3 has 13 residues. The chain's CDR3 is CGGGGREDTEAFF. The CDR3 DNA follows: TGCGGGGGCGGGGGCAGGGAGGACACTGAAGCTTTCTTT.

The V gene is TRBV29-1, the J gene TRBJ2-4; 9 bases fit TRBD1. The CDR3 runs 13 residues. V gave up 4 bases and J gave up 8 bases; unmatched junction bases: 6. Germline lookup yields CDR1 SQVTM and CDR2 ANQGSEA. CDR3 DNA: TGCAGCGTTGGGGGGACAGGGTCGGACATTCAGTACTTC. Translated, it gives CSVGGTGSDIQYF.

The chain employs TRBV5-1 and TRBJ2-1; 12 bases agree with TRBD2. This CDR3 spans 16 amino acids. The ends lost 5 bases at V and 0 bases at J; junction bases unmatched: 3. Germline V gene sequence: CDR1 SGHRS, CDR2 YFSETQ. The CDR3 DNA reads TGCGCCAGCAGTTCGACTAGCGGGAGCTCCTACAATGAGCAGTTCTTC. Translation gives CASSSTSGSSYNEQFF.

The V gene is TRBV30, the J gene TRBJ1-5, with D tentatively TRBD1 (5 bases). The V end was cut by 1 base, the J end by 5 bases, with 6 bases between. This CDR3 has 12 amino acids. Per the germline V gene, CDR1 is GTSNPN and CDR2 is SVGIG (reference sequence). CDR3 amino acids: CAWSGGDQPQHF. In DNA, the CDR3 is TGTGCCTGGAGTGGGGGGGATCAGCCCCAGCATTTT.

In its sample, this clone was seen a few times. The chain carries TRBV9 and TRBJ2-1; D might be TRBD2 (5 bases). Trimming shortened V by 0 bases and J by 8 bases, and 6 bases separated the two germline ends. The CDR3 contains 12 residues. CDR1 is SGDLS, CDR2 YYNGEE, per germline. The CDR3 reads CASSVASHEQFF. DNA for the CDR3: TGTGCCAGCAGCGTAGCTAGCCATGAGCAGTTCTTC.

This sequence joins TRBV7-2 and TRBJ2-1; D is unclear. Germline V gene lookup returns CDR1 SGHTA and CDR2 FQGNSA. The V end lost 3 bases, the J end lost 8 bases, and 11 bases lay between the germline ends. The CDR3 is made up of 13 amino acids. The CDR3: CASSFRWSHEQFF. Written as DNA, the CDR3 is TGTGCCAGCAGCTTTCGTTGGAGCCATGAGCAGTTCTTC. The complete variable domain, with remaining parts taken from reference TRBV7-2 and TRBJ2-1, reads GAGVSQSPSNKVTEKGKDVELRCDPISGHTALYWYRQSLGQGLEFLIYFQGNSAPDKSGLPSDRFSAERTGGSVSTLTIQRTQQEDSAVYLCASSFRWSHEQFFGPGTRLTVL.

Comments on this clone: A much larger clone differs by one base, so this may be a read error. At the DNA level, this CDR3 is encoded by other sequences in the same sample as well. J is TRBJ2-1 and V is TRBV2; 13 positions agree with TRBD2. The CDR3 is 13 amino acids. Germline V gene sequence: CDR1 SNHLY, CDR2 FYNNEI. CDR3 DNA: TGTGCTACTGGACTAGCGGGGGTTAATGAGCAATTCTTC. Protein sequence: CATGLAGVNEQFF.

The chain joins TRBV7-9 to TRBJ2-3; D unclear. The V and J ends lost 3 bases and 5 bases respectively, with 12 bases between them. There are 14 residues in the CDR3. CDR1 and CDR2 from the germline V gene are SEHNR and FQNEAQ (reference sequence). CDR3 region: CASSLSVSLDTQYF. CDR3 in DNA: TGTGCCAGCAGCTTGAGTGTCTCCCTAGATACGCAGTATTTT.

This sequence joins TRBV7-8 and TRBJ2-7; unclear D gene. V was pared by 3 bases and J by 1 base, with 10 bases between. Germline values: CDR1 SGHVS, CDR2 FQNEAQ. The CDR3 has 14 amino acids. The CDR3 coding sequence is TGTGCCAGCAGCTTCAAAAGTGCGTCCTACGAGCAGTACTTC. Amino acid sequence: CASSFKSASYEQYF.

This clone was detected only once. V and J are TRBV9 and TRBJ2-5, with D possibly being TRBD2 (7 bases). This CDR3 spans 15 amino acids. Germline CDR1 and CDR2: SGDLS and YYNGEE. Between the trimmed V and J ends, which lost 5 bases and 5 bases, there was a span of 19 bases. CDR3 amino acids: CASSGSGGGVETQYF. The DNA of the CDR3 is TGTGCCAGCAGTGGGAGTGGGGGGGGCGTGGAGACCCAGTACTTC.